The clone carrying this TCR beta chain was seen only once. Germline CDR1 is MNHEY and CDR2 is SVGAGI. Trimming stripped 7 bases from V and 1 base from J, with 10 bases between. The CDR3 totals 14 residues. The entry originates in a study of shared clonotypes between healthy human individuals. The repertoire was sequenced with immunoSEQ multiplex PCR; TCRdb's copy has only in-frame clones and lacks some. This table has 450,000 to 500,000 clones, approximately 84% appearing once. The rearrangement links TRBV6-5 to TRBJ2-2, with D possibly being TRBD2 (6 bases). Material for sequencing was PBMCs. The TCR sequence derives from a woman aged 40 to 50 in good health. Some clones in this sample may be carry-over from other donors' samples. The CDR3 DNA sequence: TGTGCCAGCAAGACTAGTAGGAACACCGGGGAGCTGTTTTTT. This codes for CASKTSRNTGELFF.